The 11 T cell receptor beta chains below all came from one sample that was sequenced in a study of T-cell memory formation after mild COVID-19. TCRdb reanalysed the 5' RACE reads using MiXCR and keeps one entry per CDR3 protein. The sample has 250,000 to 400,000 distinct CDR3 sequences; 13% to 15% are singletons. The sample comprised PBMCs or a T cell subset sorted from them (not recorded which). The source of these receptors is a man aged 18 to 30 who had mild COVID-19 (a few samples of this study predate the infection). Cell type and time point are not known.

In DNA form, the CDR3 reads TGTGCCAGCAGCCCCTCTGGACTCACAAGCACAGATACGCAGTATTTT. Protein product: CASSPSGLTSTDTQYF. The chain links TRBV6-6 to TRBJ2-3; tentative D call: TRBD2 (5 bases). Germline V gene data show CDR1 as MNHNY and CDR2 as SVGAGI (reference sequence). Trimming stripped 6 bases from V and 0 bases from J, with 16 bases between. This CDR3 region has 16 residues.

The chain recombines TRBV12-3 or TRBV12-4 with TRBJ2-7; the D is unclear. The V and J ends lost 6 bases and 2 bases respectively, with 17 bases between them. The CDR3 consists of 15 residues. The chain's CDR3 is CASSQTLGFPYEQYF. The DNA of the CDR3 is TGTGCCAGCAGCCAAACGCTCGGGTTTCCCTACGAGCAGTACTTC.

In its sample, this clonotype was seen a few times. V usage is TRBV12-3 or TRBV12-4 and J usage is TRBJ2-1, with 7 positions matching TRBD2. The ends lost 8 bases at V and 6 bases at J; junction bases unmatched: 4. The length of the CDR3 is 12 residues. The CDR3 sequence: CASGGGGNEQFF. The CDR3 DNA follows: TGTGCCAGCGGGGGGGGAGGCAATGAGCAGTTCTTC.

The chain has TRBV5-1 and TRBJ2-5, with D hard to call. Germline values: CDR1 SGHRS, CDR2 YFSETQ. This CDR3 has 14 amino acids. Trimming removed 0 bases from V and 1 base from J, with 7 bases in between. The CDR3 region has the DNA TGCGCCAGCAGCTTGGGGGTCGCCCAAGAGACCCAGTACTTC. Amino acids: CASSLGVAQETQYF.

The CDR3 spells CASSPRRGLQETQYF. CDR3 in DNA: TGTGCCAGCTCACCGAGGAGGGGGTTGCAAGAGACCCAGTACTTC. This chain links TRBV18 with TRBJ2-5; D tentatively fits TRBD1 or TRBD2 (6 bases each). Germline-derived CDR1 and CDR2 are KGHSH and LQKENI. This CDR3 comprises 15 residues. Trimming stripped 3 bases from V and 2 bases from J, with 13 bases between.

This clonotype was observed a few times. The chain uses TRBV6-2 or TRBV6-3 and TRBJ2-1; 9 bases match TRBD1. CDR1 and CDR2 from the germline V gene are MNHEY and SVGEGT. This CDR3 region has 13 residues. The V and J ends lost 7 bases and 8 bases, in that order; junction bases with no gene match: 6. The CDR3 loop is CASIRTGGYEQFF. DNA for the CDR3: TGTGCCAGCATTCGAACAGGGGGCTATGAGCAGTTCTTC.

V and J are TRBV10-3 and TRBJ2-2, with TRBD2 matching over 10 bases. Germline assignment: CDR1 ENHRY and CDR2 SYGVKD. This CDR3 has 15 residues. Germline trimming cut 6 bases from V and 5 bases from J; bases unmatched to any gene: 6. In DNA, the CDR3 is TGTGCCATCAGCCGAGCGGGGGGGCCGACCGGGGAGCTGTTTTTT. This encodes CAISRAGGPTGELFF.

This clonotype appeared once. As DNA, the CDR3 is TGTGCCAGCAGAGGCCGATGGCATACAAAGTCTCCAACAGATACGCAGTATTTT. It translates to CASRGRWHTKSPTDTQYF. V usage is TRBV6-5 and J usage is TRBJ2-3; no clear D. V lost 6 bases and J lost 3, with 25 bases in between. The CDR3 contains 18 residues. CDR1 and CDR2 (germline): MNHEY, SVGAGI.

This clonotype was seen a handful of times. The rearrangement joins TRBV7-9 to TRBJ2-7; 11 bases fit TRBD2. Germline CDR1 is SEHNR and CDR2 is FQNEAQ (reference sequence). The CDR3 has 15 residues. The J segment lost 0 bases and the V segment lost 5 bases, leaving 3 bases of the junction unmatched. The CDR3 nucleotides are TGTGCCAGCAGCAAACTAGCGGGGGCCTCCTACGAGCAGTACTTC. Protein: CASSKLAGASYEQYF.

This chain links TRBV4-1 with TRBJ2-3, with D unresolved. Germline V gene lookup returns CDR1 MGHRA and CDR2 YSYEKL. Trimming cost V 4 bases and J 0 bases, with 8 bases left between them. The CDR3 loop spans 14 amino acids. DNA for the CDR3: TGCGCCAGCAGCCCCCTCGGGAGCACAGATACGCAGTATTTT. Amino acid sequence: CASSPLGSTDTQYF.

In this sample, this clonotype is medium-sized. This rearrangement joins TRBV29-1 to TRBJ2-7, with a tentative D call TRBD1 (6 bases). Germline V gene lookup returns CDR1 SQVTM and CDR2 ANQGSEA. The CDR3 totals 13 residues. V was shortened by 6 bases and J by 1 base, with 13 bases between the two germline ends. CDR3 amino acids: CSVYTGSSYEQYF. In DNA, the CDR3 is TGCAGCGTATATACAGGGTCATCCTACGAGCAGTACTTC.